This TCR beta chain emerged from a study of blood T cells in healthy people across ages. About the research overall: The template switching approach captured approximately one barcoded beta molecule for every two T cells.

With respect to this clonotype: Its antigen remains unidentified.

General study points: Fewer expanded clones and more diversity marked long-lived versus aged donors.

Then a second PCR, running about 6 to 12 cycles, was carried out with a sample-barcoded 5' primer and a J-beta primer mix. TCRdb ran MiXCR on the 5' RACE reads and lists one entry per CDR3 protein. The profile shows about 1.4 million distinct CDR3 sequences, approximately 59% of them singletons. V lost 4 bases, J lost 4 bases, and 5 bases stayed unmatched. Germline V CDR1 and CDR2: MNHNY, SVGAGI (reference sequence). There are 15 residues in the CDR3. The chain is built from TRBV6-6 and TRBJ2-3; 10 bases are a match to TRBD2. The TCR sequence derives from a man between 18 and 35 years old in good health. The sample taken for sequencing was blood. The CDR3 reads CASSSERGGADTQYF. The CDR3 DNA sequence: TGTGCCAGCAGTTCGGAGCGGGGGGGAGCAGATACGCAGTATTTT.